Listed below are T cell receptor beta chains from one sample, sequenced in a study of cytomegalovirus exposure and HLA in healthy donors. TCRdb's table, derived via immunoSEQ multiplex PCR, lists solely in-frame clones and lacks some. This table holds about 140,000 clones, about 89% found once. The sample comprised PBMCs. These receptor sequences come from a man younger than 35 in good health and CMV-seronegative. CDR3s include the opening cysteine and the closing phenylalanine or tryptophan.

CDR3 protein: CASSRGGISYNEQFF
V gene: TRBV19
J gene: TRBJ2-1

CDR3 protein: CASRASGTDTQYF
V gene: TRBV6-5
J gene: TRBJ2-3

CDR3 protein: CASIFRGETQYF
V gene: TRBV2
J gene: TRBJ2-5

CDR3 protein: CASSAGRGNYNEQFF
V gene: TRBV7-9
J gene: TRBJ2-1

CDR3 protein: CASSSQGGEQFF
V gene: TRBV7-6
J gene: TRBJ2-1

CDR3 protein: CASPVKEGDTQYF
V gene: TRBV11-2
J gene: TRBJ2-3

CDR3 protein: CASREWDRGKETQYF
V gene: TRBV5-4
J gene: TRBJ2-5

CDR3 protein: CAWGRQGQETQYF
V gene: TRBV30
J gene: TRBJ2-5

CDR3 protein: CASSQDASGSGNEQFF
V gene: TRBV4-3
J gene: TRBJ2-1

CDR3 protein: CAISETPGIQYF
V gene: TRBV10-3
J gene: TRBJ2-4

CDR3 protein: CASSQGSSGNTIYF
V gene: TRBV14
J gene: TRBJ1-3

CDR3 protein: CAISAQIQGRYTEAFF
V gene: TRBV10-3
J gene: TRBJ1-1

CDR3 protein: CAIRGTGAPSGELFF
V gene: TRBV10-3
J gene: TRBJ2-2

CDR3 protein: CASSRSNTGELFF
V gene: TRBV27
J gene: TRBJ2-2

CDR3 protein: CASSLDYSYNEQFF
V gene: TRBV7-9
J gene: TRBJ2-1

CDR3 protein: CASADRPYEQYF
V gene: TRBV2
J gene: TRBJ2-7

CDR3 protein: CASSVADSGNEQFF
V gene: TRBV9
J gene: TRBJ2-1

CDR3 protein: CASNPITRGQGADTQYF
V gene: TRBV9
J gene: TRBJ2-3

CDR3 protein: CSVYRAGELFF
V gene: TRBV29-1
J gene: TRBJ2-2

CDR3 protein: CASSTRTGGRETQYF
V gene: TRBV6-6
J gene: TRBJ2-5

CDR3 protein: CASRGEAQYF
V gene: TRBV2
J gene: TRBJ2-5

CDR3 protein: CSGRVNTEAFF
V gene: TRBV20-1
J gene: TRBJ1-1

CDR3 protein: CASSEGAMAQETQYF
V gene: TRBV9
J gene: TRBJ2-5

CDR3 protein: CASRGLTARGTEAFF
V gene: TRBV27
J gene: TRBJ1-1

CDR3 protein: CASSHDLRDSLSGLEQYF
V gene: TRBV4-2
J gene: TRBJ2-7

CDR3 protein: CASSLALGGIEGWTYEQYF
V gene: TRBV7-6
J gene: TRBJ2-7

CDR3 protein: CAWSRRGEAFF
V gene: TRBV30
J gene: TRBJ1-1

CDR3 protein: CASSLNRAPNEKLFF
V gene: TRBV7-8
J gene: TRBJ1-4

CDR3 protein: CSVDLQGRKYF
V gene: TRBV29-1
J gene: TRBJ2-7

CDR3 protein: CASSLAGGSRSPLHF
V gene: TRBV5-6
J gene: TRBJ1-6

CDR3 protein: CASSLGDTSDGYTF
V gene: TRBV5-1
J gene: TRBJ1-2